This T cell receptor (beta chain) emerged from a study of T cell repertoires in aging, cancer and after chemotherapy. The overall study: Repeat sampling of healthy donors over several months to years showed clear clonal overlap. About 8.1 million TCR reads made up the full dataset.

Amplification of TCR beta used genomic DNA extracted from peripheral blood. With V trimmed by 3 bases and J by 3 bases, 3 bases remained unmatched. The CDR3 runs to 15 residues. CDR1 and CDR2 from the germline V gene are KGHSH and LQKENI. A mixed TRB-A/B primer pool amplified rearranged TRB by multiplex touch-down PCR. From the multiplex PCR reads, TCRdb called clonotypes with MiXCR, one entry per CDR3 protein. The data hold about 12,000 distinct CDR3 sequences, with over 20% observed a single time. Sequences were obtained from blood. This clonotype was sampled from a human donor in good health. This chain connects TRBV18 to TRBJ2-3; TRBD1 agrees at 10 bases. CDR3 sequence (DNA): TGTGCCAGCTCACCGGGGACAGGGGATACAGATACGCAGTATTTT. It encodes CASSPGTGDTDTQYF.